These 14 T cell receptor beta chains share one sample of origin, sequenced in a study of shared T cell receptors in the human thymus. The method was immunoSEQ multiplex PCR; TCRdb's version includes in-frame clones alone and lacks a portion of them. This table holds roughly 660,000 clones, around 87% found once. The data also belong to a second study, concerning human thymus T cells.

Sequences were obtained from thymocytes. The receptor source for this set is a boy in the first two years of life with a congenital heart defect.

The J gene is TRBJ2-3, the V gene TRBV29-1, with D perhaps matching TRBD2 (6 bases). V lost 4 bases and J 3 bases, leaving 8 bases between the germline ends. Germline V gene lookup returns CDR1 SQVTM and CDR2 ANQGSEA. This CDR3 has 12 residues. The CDR3 reads CSVVGGTDTQYF. The CDR3 DNA is TGCAGCGTTGTGGGAGGTACAGATACGCAGTATTTT.

The V gene is TRBV11-1, the J gene TRBJ2-7; 9 bases are a match to TRBD1. The CDR3 contains 15 residues. Trimming took 5 bases from V and 9 from J; bases not matched to a gene: 14. Germline-derived CDR1 and CDR2 are SGHAT and FQDESV (reference sequence). In DNA form, the CDR3 reads TGTGCCAGCAGCGACCGGGACAGGGCCGCGTCGGGGCAGTACTTC. Translation: CASSDRDRAASGQYF.

The chain joins TRBV10-3 to TRBJ2-7; TRBD1 or TRBD2 may be the D gene (7 bases each). The CDR3 extends over 15 amino acids. The V end lost 7 bases, the J end lost 2 bases, and 18 bases lay between the germline ends. Germline V gene sequence: CDR1 ENHRY, CDR2 SYGVKD. The CDR3, as DNA: TGTGCCATCACTGACAGGGAGGGTAGGGCCTACGAGCAGTACTTC. As protein: CAITDREGRAYEQYF.

The chain is built from TRBV29-1 and TRBJ2-6; D is undetermined. The CDR3 loop spans 17 amino acids. The germline gives CDR1 SQVTM, CDR2 ANQGSEA. V lost 0 bases to trimming and J lost 0 bases, with 12 bases between them. The CDR3 nucleotides read TGCAGCGTTGAAGATTTAGATCTACTCTCTGGGGCCAACGTCCTGACTTTC. Translating it yields CSVEDLDLLSGANVLTF.

In its sample, this clone was seen a few times. The J gene is TRBJ2-7, the V gene TRBV11-2; D possibly corresponds to TRBD1 (5 bases). CDR1 and CDR2 (germline): SGHAT, FQNNGV. The V end was cut by 5 bases, the J end by 6 bases, with 14 bases between. This CDR3 region has 13 residues. The CDR3, as DNA: TGTGCCAGCAGCCCCTCTGGGGCCTGCGAGCAGTACTTC. Translating it yields CASSPSGACEQYF.

V and J are TRBV6-4 and TRBJ1-2; D is unresolved. The V and J ends lost 0 bases and 2 bases respectively, with 7 bases between them. CDR3 size: 14 residues. Germline V gene lookup returns CDR1 MRHNA and CDR2 SNTAGT. CDR3 sequence reads: CASSDSSQNYGYTF. The CDR3 nucleotides are TGTGCCAGCAGTGACTCCTCCCAGAACTATGGCTACACCTTC.

The chain joins TRBV11-2 to TRBJ2-1; D might be TRBD2 (7 bases). This CDR3 comprises 17 residues. V was cut by 1 base and J by 8 bases, with 21 bases left in between. Germline loops: CDR1 SGHAT, CDR2 FQNNGV. CDR3 protein: CASSLVRWRGPLHEQFF. CDR3 DNA: TGTGCCAGCAGCTTAGTGAGGTGGCGGGGGCCCCTCCATGAGCAGTTCTTC.

The rearrangement joins TRBV27 to TRBJ2-1; TRBD2 matches at 8 bases. CDR3 length equals 18 residues. The germline CDR1 and CDR2 sequences are MNHEY and SMNVEV (reference sequence). V shed 5 bases, J shed 2 bases, and the junction held 14 bases outside the gene matches. DNA for the CDR3: TGTGCCAGCAGTCTTATGGAGGCTAGCGGGCTACCCTACAATGAGCAGTTCTTC. Protein: CASSLMEASGLPYNEQFF.

The chain employs TRBV19 and TRBJ1-4; D is unclear. The CDR3 has 15 amino acids. The V end was cut by 3 bases, the J end by 3 bases, with 11 bases between. Germline loops: CDR1 LNHDA, CDR2 SQIVND (reference sequence). The CDR3 is CASSIPGMANEKLFF. The DNA of the CDR3 is TGTGCCAGTAGTATTCCGGGGATGGCTAATGAAAAACTGTTTTTT.

The chain recombines TRBV5-6 with TRBJ2-7; D possibly corresponds to TRBD2 (5 bases). In germline, CDR1 is SGHDT, CDR2 YYEEEE. Trimming took off 4 bases at V and 7 bases at J, with 9 bases between the two ends. CDR3 size: 11 residues. The CDR3 DNA sequence: TGTGCCAGCAGCCCTCGGGATGAGCAGTACTTC. Translation: CASSPRDEQYF.

V gene TRBV19 combines with J gene TRBJ2-7, with 7 bases matching TRBD2. This CDR3 contains 16 residues. The germline V gene has CDR1 LNHDA and CDR2 SQIVND (reference sequence). Trimming removed 4 bases from V and 1 base from J; junction bases left unmatched: 10. The CDR3: CASSTHLAAGSYEQYF. DNA for the CDR3: TGTGCCAGTAGTACGCACCTAGCGGCAGGGTCCTACGAGCAGTACTTC.

This clone showed up just once. The chain recombines TRBV6-5 with TRBJ2-3, with a weak D call TRBD1 (6 bases). In germline, CDR1 is MNHEY, CDR2 SVGAGI. This CDR3 is built from 16 residues. V lost 2 bases, J lost 8 bases, and 20 bases lay in between. In DNA, the CDR3 is TGTGCCAGCAGTTACGTACAGGACAGAAATATCGGTACGCAGTATTTT. Translated, it gives CASSYVQDRNIGTQYF.

The chain uses TRBV6-5 and TRBJ2-4, with 9 bases that match TRBD1. The germline CDR1 and CDR2 sequences are MNHEY and SVGAGI. The CDR3 spans 12 residues. V trimming: 8 bases; J trimming: 6 bases; junction bases outside the gene matches: 2. The CDR3 DNA sequence: TGTGCCAGCCGGGACAGGGCAAACATTCAGTACTTC. Translating gives CASRDRANIQYF.

V and J are TRBV4-3 and TRBJ2-7, with D perhaps matching TRBD2 (6 bases). V was cut by 4 bases and J by 1 base, with 20 bases left in between. Germline CDR1 LGHNA, CDR2 YSLEER. This CDR3 region has 17 residues. This CDR3 is CASSPLWTGSGSYEQYF. The DNA for the CDR3 is TGCGCCAGCAGCCCCCTTTGGACCGGGAGTGGGTCCTACGAGCAGTACTTC.